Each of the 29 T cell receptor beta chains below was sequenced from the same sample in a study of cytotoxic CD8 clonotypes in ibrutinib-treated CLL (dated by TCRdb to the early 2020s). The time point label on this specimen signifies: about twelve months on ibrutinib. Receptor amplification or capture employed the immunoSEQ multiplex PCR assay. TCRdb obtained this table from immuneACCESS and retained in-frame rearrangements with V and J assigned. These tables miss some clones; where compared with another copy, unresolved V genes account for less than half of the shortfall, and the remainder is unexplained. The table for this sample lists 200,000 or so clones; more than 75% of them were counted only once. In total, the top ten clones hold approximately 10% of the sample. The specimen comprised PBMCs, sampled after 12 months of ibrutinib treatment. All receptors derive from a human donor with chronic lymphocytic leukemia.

Written as DNA, the CDR3 is TGTGCCGGACTAGCGGGGGGGTCTAGCACAGATACGCAGTATTTT. Translated: CAGLAGGSSTDTQYF. This chain links TRBV2 with TRBJ2-3; 15 bases line up with TRBD2. V was pared by 11 bases and J by 0 bases, with 3 bases of the junction left unmatched. The V gene's germline CDR1 is SNHLY and CDR2 FYNNEI. The CDR3 runs 15 residues.

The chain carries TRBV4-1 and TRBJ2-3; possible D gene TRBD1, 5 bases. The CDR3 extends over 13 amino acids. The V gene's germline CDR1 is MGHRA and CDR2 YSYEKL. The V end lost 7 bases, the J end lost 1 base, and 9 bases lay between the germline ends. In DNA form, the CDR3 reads TGCGCCAGCAAGGGGTCTGGCACAGATACGCAGTATTTT. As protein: CASKGSGTDTQYF.

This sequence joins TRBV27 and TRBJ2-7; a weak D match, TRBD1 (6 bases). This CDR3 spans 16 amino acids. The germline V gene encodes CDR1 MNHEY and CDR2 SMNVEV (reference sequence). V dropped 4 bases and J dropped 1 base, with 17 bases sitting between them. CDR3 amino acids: CASSSFIQGSSYEQYF. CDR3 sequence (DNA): TGTGCCAGCAGTTCCTTCATACAGGGTTCGTCCTACGAGCAGTACTTC.

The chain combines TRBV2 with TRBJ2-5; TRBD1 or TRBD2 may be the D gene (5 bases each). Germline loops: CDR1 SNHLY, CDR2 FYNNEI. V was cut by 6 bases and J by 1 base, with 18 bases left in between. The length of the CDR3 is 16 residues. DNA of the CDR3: TGTGCCAGCAGCCCTGGGGGAGTCTCTAGCCAAGAGACCCAGTACTTC. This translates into CASSPGGVSSQETQYF. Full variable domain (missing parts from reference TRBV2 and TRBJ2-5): EPEVTQTPSHQVTQMGQEVILRCVPISNHLYFYWYRQILGQKVEFLVSFYNNEISEKSEIFDDQFSVERPDGSNFTLKIRSTKLEDSAMYFCASSPGGVSSQETQYFGPGTRLLVL.

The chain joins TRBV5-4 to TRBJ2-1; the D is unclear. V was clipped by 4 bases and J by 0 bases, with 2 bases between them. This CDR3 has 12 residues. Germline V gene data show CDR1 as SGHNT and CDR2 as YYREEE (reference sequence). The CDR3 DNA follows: TGTGCCAGCAGCGACTCCTACAATGAGCAGTTCTTC. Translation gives CASSDSYNEQFF.

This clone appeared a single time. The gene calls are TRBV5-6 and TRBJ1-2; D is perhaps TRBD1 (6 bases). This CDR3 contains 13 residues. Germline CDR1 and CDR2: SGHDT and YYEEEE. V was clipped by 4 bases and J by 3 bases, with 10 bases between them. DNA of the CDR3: TGTGCCAGCAGCCAGGACAGATACTATGGCTACACCTTC. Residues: CASSQDRYYGYTF.

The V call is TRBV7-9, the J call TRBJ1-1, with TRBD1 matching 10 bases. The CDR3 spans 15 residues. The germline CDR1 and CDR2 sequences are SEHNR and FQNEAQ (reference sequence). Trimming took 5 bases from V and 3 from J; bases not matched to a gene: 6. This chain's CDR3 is CASSTDRGRDTEAFF. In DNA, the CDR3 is TGTGCCAGCAGCACCGACAGGGGGCGCGACACTGAAGCTTTCTTT.

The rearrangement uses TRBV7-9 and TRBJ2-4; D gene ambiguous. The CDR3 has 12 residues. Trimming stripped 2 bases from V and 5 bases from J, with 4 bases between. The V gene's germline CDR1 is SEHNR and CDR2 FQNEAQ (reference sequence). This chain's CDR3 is CASSLYQNIQYF. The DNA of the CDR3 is TGTGCCAGCAGCTTATATCAAAACATTCAGTACTTC.

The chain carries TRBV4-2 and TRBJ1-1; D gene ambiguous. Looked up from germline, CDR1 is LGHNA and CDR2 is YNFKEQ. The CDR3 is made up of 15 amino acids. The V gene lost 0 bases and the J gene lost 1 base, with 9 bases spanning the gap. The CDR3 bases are TGTGCCAGCAGCCAAGATGGCCAGGCGAACACTGAAGCTTTCTTT. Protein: CASSQDGQANTEAFF.

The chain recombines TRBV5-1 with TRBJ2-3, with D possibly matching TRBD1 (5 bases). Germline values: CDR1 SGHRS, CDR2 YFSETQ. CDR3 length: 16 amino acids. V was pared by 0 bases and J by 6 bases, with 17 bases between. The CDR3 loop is CASSLAGSLGMDTQYF. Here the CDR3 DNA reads TGCGCCAGCAGCTTGGCAGGGTCCCTAGGCATGGATACGCAGTATTTT.

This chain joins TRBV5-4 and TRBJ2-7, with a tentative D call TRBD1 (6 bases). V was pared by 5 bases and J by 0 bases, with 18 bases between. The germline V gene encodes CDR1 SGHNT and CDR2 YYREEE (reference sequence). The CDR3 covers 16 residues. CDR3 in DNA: TGTGCCAGCAGGGACATAAGCCGGGACACCTCCTACGAGCAGTACTTC. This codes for CASRDISRDTSYEQYF. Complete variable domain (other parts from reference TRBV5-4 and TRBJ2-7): ETGVTQSPTHLIKTRGQQVTLRCSSQSGHNTVSWYQQALGQGPQFIFQYYREEENGRGNFPPRFSGLQFPNYSSELNVNALELDDSALYLCASRDISRDTSYEQYFGPGTRLTVT.

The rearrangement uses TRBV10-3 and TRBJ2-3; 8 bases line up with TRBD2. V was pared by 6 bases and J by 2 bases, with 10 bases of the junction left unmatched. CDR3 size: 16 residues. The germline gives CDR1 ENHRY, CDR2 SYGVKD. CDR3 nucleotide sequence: TGTGCCATCAGCCCGCGACAGCGGGGGTACACAGATACGCAGTATTTT. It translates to CAISPRQRGYTDTQYF.

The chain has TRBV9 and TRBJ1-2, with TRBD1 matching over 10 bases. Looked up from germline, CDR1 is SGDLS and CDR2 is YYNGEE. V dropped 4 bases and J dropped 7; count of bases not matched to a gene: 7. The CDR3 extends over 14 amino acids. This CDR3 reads CASSPRTGGPGYTF. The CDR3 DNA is TGTGCCAGCAGCCCCCGGACAGGGGGACCTGGCTACACCTTC.

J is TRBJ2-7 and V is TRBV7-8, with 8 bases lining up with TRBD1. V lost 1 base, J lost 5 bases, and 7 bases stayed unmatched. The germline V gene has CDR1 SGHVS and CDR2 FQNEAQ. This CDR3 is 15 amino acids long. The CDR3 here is CASSLDPDRGHEQYF. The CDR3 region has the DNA TGTGCCAGCAGCTTAGATCCTGACAGGGGTCACGAGCAGTACTTC.

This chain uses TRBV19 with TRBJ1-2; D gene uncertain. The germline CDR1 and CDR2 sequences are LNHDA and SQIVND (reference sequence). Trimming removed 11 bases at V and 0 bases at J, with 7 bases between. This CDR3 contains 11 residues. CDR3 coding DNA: TGTGCCCTTAGGGCTAACTATGGCTACACCTTC. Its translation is CALRANYGYTF.

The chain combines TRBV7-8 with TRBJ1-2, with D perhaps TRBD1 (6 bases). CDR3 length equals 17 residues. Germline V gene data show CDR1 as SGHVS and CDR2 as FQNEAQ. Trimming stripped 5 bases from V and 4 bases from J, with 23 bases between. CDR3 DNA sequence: TGTGCCAGCAGCCTCACGGGGGCGGGTGATGGGAGCTATGGCTACACCTTC. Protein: CASSLTGAGDGSYGYTF.

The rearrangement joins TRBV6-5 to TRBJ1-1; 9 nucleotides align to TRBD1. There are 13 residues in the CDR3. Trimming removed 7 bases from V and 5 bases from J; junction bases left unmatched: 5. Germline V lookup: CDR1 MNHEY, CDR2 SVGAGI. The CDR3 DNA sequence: TGTGCCAGCAACCTACAGGGGGCGACTGAAGCTTTCTTT. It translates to CASNLQGATEAFF.

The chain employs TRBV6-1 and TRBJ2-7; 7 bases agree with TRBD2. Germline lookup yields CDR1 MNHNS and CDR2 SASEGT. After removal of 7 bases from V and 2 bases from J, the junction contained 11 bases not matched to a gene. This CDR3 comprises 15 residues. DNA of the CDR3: TGTGCCAGCACTGCTCTGGCCGGGACTACCTACGAGCAGTACTTC. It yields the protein CASTALAGTTYEQYF.

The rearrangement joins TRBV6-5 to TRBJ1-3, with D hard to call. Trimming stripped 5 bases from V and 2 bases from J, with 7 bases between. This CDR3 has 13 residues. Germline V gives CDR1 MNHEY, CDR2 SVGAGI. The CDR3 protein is CASSSGAGNTIYF. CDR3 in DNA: TGTGCCAGCAGTAGCGGGGCTGGAAACACCATATATTTT.

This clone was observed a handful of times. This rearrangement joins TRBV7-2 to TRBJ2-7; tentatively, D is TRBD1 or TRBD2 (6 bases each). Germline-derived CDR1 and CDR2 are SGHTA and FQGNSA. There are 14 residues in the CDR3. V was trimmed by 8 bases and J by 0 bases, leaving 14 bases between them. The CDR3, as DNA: TGTGCCAGCGGGGGGCAGGGGAGCTCCTACGAGCAGTACTTC. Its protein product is CASGGQGSSYEQYF.

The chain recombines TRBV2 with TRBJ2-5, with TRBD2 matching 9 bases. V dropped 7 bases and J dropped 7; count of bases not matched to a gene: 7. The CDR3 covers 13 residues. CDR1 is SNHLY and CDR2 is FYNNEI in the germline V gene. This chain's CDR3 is CASISGSVVTQYF. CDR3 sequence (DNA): TGTGCCAGCATTAGCGGGAGCGTAGTGACCCAGTACTTC.

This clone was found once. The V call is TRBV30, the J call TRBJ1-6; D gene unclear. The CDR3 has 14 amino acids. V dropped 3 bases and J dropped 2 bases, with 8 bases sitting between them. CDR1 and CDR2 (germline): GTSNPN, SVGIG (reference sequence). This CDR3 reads CAWSDFTYNSPLHF. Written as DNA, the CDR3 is TGTGCCTGGAGCGACTTTACCTATAATTCACCCCTCCACTTT.

The CDR3 DNA sequence: TGTGCCAGTAGTAACCCCCGACTAGCGGGAGGACAAGATACGCAGTATTTT. As protein: CASSNPRLAGGQDTQYF. The chain has TRBV19 and TRBJ2-3, with TRBD2 matching over 13 bases. The germline V gene encodes CDR1 LNHDA and CDR2 SQIVND (reference sequence). The J segment lost 5 bases and the V segment lost 4 bases, leaving 9 bases of the junction unmatched. The CDR3 has 17 amino acids.

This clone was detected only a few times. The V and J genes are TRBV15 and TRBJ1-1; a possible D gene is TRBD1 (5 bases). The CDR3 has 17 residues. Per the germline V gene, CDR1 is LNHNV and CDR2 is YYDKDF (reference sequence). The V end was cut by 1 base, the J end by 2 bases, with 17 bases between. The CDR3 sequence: CATSRVRGLNLNTEAFF. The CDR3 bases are TGTGCCACCAGCAGAGTTCGGGGACTGAACTTAAACACTGAAGCTTTCTTT.

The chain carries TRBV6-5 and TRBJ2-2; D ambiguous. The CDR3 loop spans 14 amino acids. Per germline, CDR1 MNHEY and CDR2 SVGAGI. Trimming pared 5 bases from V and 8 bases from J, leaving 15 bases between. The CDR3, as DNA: TGTGCCAGCAGTCGGGCTTACCCTGTGGGGGAGCTGTTTTTT. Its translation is CASSRAYPVGELFF.

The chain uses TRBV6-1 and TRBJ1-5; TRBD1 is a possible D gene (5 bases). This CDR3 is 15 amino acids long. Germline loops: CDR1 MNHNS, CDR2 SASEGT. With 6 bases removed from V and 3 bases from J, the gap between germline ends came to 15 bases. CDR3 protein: CASRRGALVNQPQHF. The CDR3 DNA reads TGTGCCAGCAGGCGGGGCGCGTTGGTCAATCAGCCCCAGCATTTT.

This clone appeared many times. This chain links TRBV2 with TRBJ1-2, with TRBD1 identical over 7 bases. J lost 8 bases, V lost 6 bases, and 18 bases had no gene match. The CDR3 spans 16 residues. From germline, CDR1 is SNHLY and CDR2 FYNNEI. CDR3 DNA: TGTGCCAGCAGGGGGGGGACAGTTCTTGTTTCCTTCGGCTACACCTTC. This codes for CASRGGTVLVSFGYTF.

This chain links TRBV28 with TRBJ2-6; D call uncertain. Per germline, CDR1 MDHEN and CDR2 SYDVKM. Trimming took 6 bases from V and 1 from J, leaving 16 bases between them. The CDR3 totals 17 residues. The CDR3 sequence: CASSSAQTLSGANVLTF. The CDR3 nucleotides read TGTGCCAGCAGCTCTGCCCAGACCCTATCTGGGGCCAACGTCCTGACTTTC.

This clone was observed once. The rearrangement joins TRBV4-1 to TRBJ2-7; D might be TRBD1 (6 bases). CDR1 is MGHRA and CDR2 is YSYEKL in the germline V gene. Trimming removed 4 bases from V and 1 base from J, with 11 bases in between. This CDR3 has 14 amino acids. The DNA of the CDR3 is TGCGCCAGCAGCCCGAGGGACACTTCCTACGAGCAGTACTTC. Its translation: CASSPRDTSYEQYF.